These 5 T cell receptor beta chains were all obtained from the same sample, sequenced in a study of blood T cell repertoires in COVID-19. The data were produced by immunoSEQ multiplex PCR, yet TCRdb's version contains in-frame clones alone and is incomplete. Altogether 150,000 or so clones are present, around 89% being singletons, with the ten largest covering more than 1%. The material sequenced was PBMCs or T cells enriched from blood (not recorded which). The receptors were sampled from a woman aged 30 to 39 with acute COVID-19.

V usage is TRBV28 and J usage is TRBJ1-1; 9 bases map to TRBD1. V dropped 6 bases and J dropped 6; count of bases not matched to a gene: 11. The CDR3 spans 15 residues. The germline gives CDR1 MDHEN, CDR2 SYDVKM. CDR3 sequence reads: CASRGRGQGLAEAFF. CDR3 in DNA: TGTGCCAGCAGGGGTCGAGGACAGGGGCTGGCTGAAGCTTTCTTT.

The chain combines TRBV28 with TRBJ1-4; tentative D call: TRBD1 (6 bases). Germline V gives CDR1 MDHEN, CDR2 SYDVKM. V was pared by 6 bases and J by 8 bases, with 19 bases between. CDR3 length: 15 amino acids. CDR3 residues: CASSDSQGSREKLFF. The CDR3 nucleotides read TGTGCCAGCAGCGACTCACAGGGTTCTCGGGAAAAACTGTTTTTT.

The chain uses TRBV20-1 and TRBJ2-1, with unresolved D. Germline values: CDR1 DFQATT, CDR2 SNEGSKA (reference sequence). The V end lost 2 bases, the J end lost 5 bases, and 4 bases lay between the germline ends. The CDR3 covers 11 residues. The CDR3 loop reads CSARRDNEQFF. The CDR3 DNA follows: TGCAGTGCTAGAAGAGACAATGAGCAGTTCTTC.

This chain uses TRBV4-1 with TRBJ2-5, with D perhaps TRBD2 (6 bases). V lost 1 base to trimming and J lost 0 bases, with 18 bases between them. CDR3 length: 18 residues. Germline CDR1 reads MGHRA; CDR2 reads YSYEKL. CDR3 residues: CASSQGLSSGKDQETQYF. CDR3 sequence (DNA): TGCGCCAGCAGCCAAGGGTTGAGTAGCGGCAAGGACCAAGAGACCCAGTACTTC.

The genes are TRBV20-1 and TRBJ2-3; D remains unclear. Trimming cost V 3 bases and J 3 bases, with 10 bases left between them. Germline lookup yields CDR1 DFQATT and CDR2 SNEGSKA (reference sequence). CDR3 length equals 13 residues. CDR3 sequence: CSASWRPTDTQYF. CDR3 sequence (DNA): TGCAGTGCTAGTTGGCGGCCTACAGATACGCAGTATTTT.